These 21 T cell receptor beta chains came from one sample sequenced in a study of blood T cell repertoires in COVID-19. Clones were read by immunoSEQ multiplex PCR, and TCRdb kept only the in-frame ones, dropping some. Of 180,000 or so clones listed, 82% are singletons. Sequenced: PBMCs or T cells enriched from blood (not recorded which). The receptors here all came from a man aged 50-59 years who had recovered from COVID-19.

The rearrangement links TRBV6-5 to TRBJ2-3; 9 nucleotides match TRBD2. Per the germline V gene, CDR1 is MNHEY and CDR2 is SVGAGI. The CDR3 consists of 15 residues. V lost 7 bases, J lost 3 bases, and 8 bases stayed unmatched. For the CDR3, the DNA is TGTGCCAGCACCGAAGGGCGGGAGGGAACAGATACGCAGTATTTT. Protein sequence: CASTEGREGTDTQYF.

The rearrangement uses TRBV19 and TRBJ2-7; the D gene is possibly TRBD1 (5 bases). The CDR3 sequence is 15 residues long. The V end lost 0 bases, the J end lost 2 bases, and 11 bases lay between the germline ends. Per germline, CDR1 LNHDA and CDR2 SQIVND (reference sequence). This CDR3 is CASSIDRQGPYEQYF. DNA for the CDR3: TGTGCCAGTAGTATAGATCGGCAGGGTCCCTACGAGCAGTACTTC.

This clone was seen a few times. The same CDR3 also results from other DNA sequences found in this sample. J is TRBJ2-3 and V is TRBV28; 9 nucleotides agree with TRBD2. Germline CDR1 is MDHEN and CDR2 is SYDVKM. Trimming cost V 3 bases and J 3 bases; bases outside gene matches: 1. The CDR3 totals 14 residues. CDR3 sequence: CASSFLAGTDTQYF. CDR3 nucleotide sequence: TGTGCCAGCAGTTTCCTAGCGGGGACAGATACGCAGTATTTT.

CDR3 DNA: TGCGCCAGCAGCTTGGATAGTGATCACTATGGCTACACCTTC. Encoded protein: CASSLDSDHYGYTF. The chain combines TRBV5-1 with TRBJ1-2; D is uncertain. The CDR3 runs 14 residues. Trimming removed 0 bases at V and 3 bases at J, with 9 bases between. Germline V gives CDR1 SGHRS, CDR2 YFSETQ.

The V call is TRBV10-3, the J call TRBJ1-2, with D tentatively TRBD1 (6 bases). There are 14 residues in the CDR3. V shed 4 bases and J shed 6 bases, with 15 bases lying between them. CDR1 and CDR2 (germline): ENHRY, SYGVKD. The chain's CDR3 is CAISAGQFTDGYTF. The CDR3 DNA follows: TGTGCCATCAGTGCCGGACAGTTCACCGATGGCTACACCTTC.

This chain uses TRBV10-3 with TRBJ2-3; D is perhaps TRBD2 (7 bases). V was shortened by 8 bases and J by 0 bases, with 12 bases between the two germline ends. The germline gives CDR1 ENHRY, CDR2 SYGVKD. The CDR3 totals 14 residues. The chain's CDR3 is CAIGGGASTDTQYF. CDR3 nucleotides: TGTGCCATCGGAGGGGGGGCTAGCACAGATACGCAGTATTTT.

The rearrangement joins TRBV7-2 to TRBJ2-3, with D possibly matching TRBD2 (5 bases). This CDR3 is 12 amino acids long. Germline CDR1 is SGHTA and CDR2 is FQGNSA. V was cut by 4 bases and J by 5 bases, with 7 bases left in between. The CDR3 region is CASSSGVDTQYF. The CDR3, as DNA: TGTGCCAGCAGCTCCGGGGTAGATACGCAGTATTTT. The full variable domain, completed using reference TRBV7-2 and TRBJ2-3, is GAGVSQSPSNKVTEKGKDVELRCDPISGHTALYWYRQSLGQGLEFLIYFQGNSAPDKSGLPSDRFSAERTGGSVSTLTIQRTQQEDSAVYLCASSSGVDTQYFGPGTRLTVL.

CDR3 coding DNA: TGTGCCAGACCGGGACAGGGGGCGGGATCTGAAGCTTTCTTT. Protein: CARPGQGAGSEAFF. The chain employs TRBV7-3 and TRBJ1-1, with TRBD1 matching 12 bases. The CDR3 is made up of 14 amino acids. CDR1 is SGHTA and CDR2 is FQGTGA in the germline V gene. J was trimmed by 6 bases and V by 9 bases; bases with no gene match: 8.

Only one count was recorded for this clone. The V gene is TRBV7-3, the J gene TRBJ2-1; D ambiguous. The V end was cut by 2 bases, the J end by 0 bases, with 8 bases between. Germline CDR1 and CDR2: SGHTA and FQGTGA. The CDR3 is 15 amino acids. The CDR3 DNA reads TGTGCCAGCAGCTTATCTGCTAGCTCCTACAATGAGCAGTTCTTC. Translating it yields CASSLSASSYNEQFF. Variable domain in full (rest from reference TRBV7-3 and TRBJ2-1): GAGVSQTPSNKVTEKGKYVELRCDPISGHTALYWYRQSLGQGPEFLIYFQGTGAADDSGLPNDRFFAVRPEGSVSTLKIQRTERGDSAVYLCASSLSASSYNEQFFGPGTRLTVL.

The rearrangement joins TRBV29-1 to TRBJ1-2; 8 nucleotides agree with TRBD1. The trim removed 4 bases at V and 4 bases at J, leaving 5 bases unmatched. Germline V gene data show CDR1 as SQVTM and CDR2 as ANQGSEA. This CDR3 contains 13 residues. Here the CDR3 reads CSVGDRSFYGYTF. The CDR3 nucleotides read TGCAGCGTTGGGGACAGGAGTTTCTATGGCTACACCTTC. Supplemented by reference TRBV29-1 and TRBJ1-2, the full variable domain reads SAVISQKPSRDICQRGTSLTIQCQVDSQVTMMFWYRQQPGQSLTLIATANQGSEATYESGFVIDKFPISRPNLTFSTLTVSNMSPEDSSIYLCSVGDRSFYGYTFGSGTRLTVV.

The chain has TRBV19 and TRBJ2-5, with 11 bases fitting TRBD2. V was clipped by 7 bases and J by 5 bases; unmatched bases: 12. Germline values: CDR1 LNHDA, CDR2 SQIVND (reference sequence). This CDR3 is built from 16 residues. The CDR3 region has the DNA TGTGCCAGTATGATGACTAGCGGGATGGTGGGGGAGACCCAGTACTTC. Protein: CASMMTSGMVGETQYF.

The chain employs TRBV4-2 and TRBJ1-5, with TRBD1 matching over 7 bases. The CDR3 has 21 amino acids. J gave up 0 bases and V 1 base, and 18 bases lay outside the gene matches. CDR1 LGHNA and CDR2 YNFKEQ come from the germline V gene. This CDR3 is CASSQGQGSGQLSNSNQPQHF. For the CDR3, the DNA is TGTGCCAGCAGCCAAGGACAGGGATCCGGACAGCTTAGTAATAGCAATCAGCCCCAGCATTTT.

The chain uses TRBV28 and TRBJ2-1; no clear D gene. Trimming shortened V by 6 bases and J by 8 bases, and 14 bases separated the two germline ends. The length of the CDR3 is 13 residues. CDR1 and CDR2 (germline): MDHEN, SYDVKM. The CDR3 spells CASSPPPRDEQFF. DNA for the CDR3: TGTGCCAGCAGCCCTCCCCCCCGGGATGAGCAGTTCTTC.

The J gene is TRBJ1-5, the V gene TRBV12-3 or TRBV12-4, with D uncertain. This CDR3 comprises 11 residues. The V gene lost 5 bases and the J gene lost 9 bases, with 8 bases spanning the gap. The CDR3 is CASSGRGPQHF. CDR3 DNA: TGTGCCAGCAGTGGACGGGGGCCCCAGCATTTT.

DNA for the CDR3: TGTGCCAGCAGCCACGAGGGTGCGCTTGAAAAACTGTTTTTT. Translating it yields CASSHEGALEKLFF. This chain links TRBV6-5 with TRBJ1-4; no clear D gene. CDR1 MNHEY and CDR2 SVGAGI come from the germline V gene. The CDR3 extends over 14 amino acids. Trimming cost V 6 bases and J 7 bases, with 15 bases left between them.

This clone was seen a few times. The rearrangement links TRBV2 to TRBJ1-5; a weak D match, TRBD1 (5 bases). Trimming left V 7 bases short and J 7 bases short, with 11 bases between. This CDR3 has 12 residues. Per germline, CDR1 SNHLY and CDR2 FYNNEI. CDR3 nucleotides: TGTGCCAGCACTATAGGGGAACAGCCCCAGCATTTT. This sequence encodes CASTIGEQPQHF.

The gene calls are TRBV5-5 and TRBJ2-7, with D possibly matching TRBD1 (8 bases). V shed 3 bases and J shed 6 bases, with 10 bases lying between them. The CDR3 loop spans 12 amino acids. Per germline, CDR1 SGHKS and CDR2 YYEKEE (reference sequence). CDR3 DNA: TGTGCCAGCAGCTACAGGGGGGGCGAGCAGTACTTC. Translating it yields CASSYRGGEQYF.

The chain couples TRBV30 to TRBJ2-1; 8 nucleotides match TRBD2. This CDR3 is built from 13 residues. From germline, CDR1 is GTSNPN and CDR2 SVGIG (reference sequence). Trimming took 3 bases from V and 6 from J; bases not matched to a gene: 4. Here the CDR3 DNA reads TGTGCCTGGAGGACCGGGGGGGGCAATGAGCAGTTCTTC. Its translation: CAWRTGGGNEQFF.

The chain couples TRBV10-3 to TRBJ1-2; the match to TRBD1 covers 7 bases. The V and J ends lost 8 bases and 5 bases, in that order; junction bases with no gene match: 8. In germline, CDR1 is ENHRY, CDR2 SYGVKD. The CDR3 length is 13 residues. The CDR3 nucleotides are TGTGCCATCTCGGGACAGCCCGATTATGGCTACACCTTC. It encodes CAISGQPDYGYTF.

The CDR3 nucleotides read TGTGCCAGTAGTTCTCCGGGACAGGGCGCTCCCCTCTATGGCTACACCTTC. This codes for CASSSPGQGAPLYGYTF. The J gene is TRBJ1-2, the V gene TRBV19, with 9 positions matching TRBD1. The germline V gene encodes CDR1 LNHDA and CDR2 SQIVND (reference sequence). The CDR3 totals 17 residues. Losses at the gene ends were 5 bases for V and 4 bases for J; bases not matched to a gene: 14.

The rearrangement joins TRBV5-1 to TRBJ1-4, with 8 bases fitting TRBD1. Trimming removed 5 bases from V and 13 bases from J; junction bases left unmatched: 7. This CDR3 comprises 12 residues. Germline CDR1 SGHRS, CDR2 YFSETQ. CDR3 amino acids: CASSTGGQGLFF. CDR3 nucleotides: TGCGCCAGCAGTACAGGCGGACAGGGACTGTTTTTT.